This passage covers 21 T cell receptor beta chains from one sample sequenced in a study of cytomegalovirus exposure and HLA in healthy donors. Use of 60 Vbeta and 13 Jbeta primers characterized the PCR. Measured with immunoSEQ multiplex PCR; TCRdb has only the in-frame clones, and not every one. This table holds about 170,000 clones, approximately 84% found once. Sequencing was done on a sample of PBMCs. These receptor sequences come from a girl aged 5 to 17 in good health and CMV-seropositive.

This clone has just one count. The rearrangement uses TRBV15 and TRBJ1-1, with no clear D. The CDR3 covers 13 residues. Trimming took off 0 bases at V and 5 bases at J, with 7 bases between the two ends. Germline values: CDR1 LNHNV, CDR2 YYDKDF (reference sequence). The CDR3 is CATSRDGLTEAFF. The CDR3 bases are TGTGCCACCAGCAGAGATGGGCTAACTGAAGCTTTCTTT. Full variable domain (missing parts from reference TRBV15 and TRBJ1-1): DAMVIQNPRYQVTQFGKPVTLSCSQTLNHNVMYWYQQKSSQAPKLLFHYYDKDFNNEADTPDNFQSRRPNTSFCFLDIRSPGLGDTAMYLCATSRDGLTEAFFGQGTRLTVV.

The chain uses TRBV15 and TRBJ1-5; D not certain. Deletions cut 8 bases from V and 0 bases from J, with 17 bases between. The CDR3 consists of 16 residues. Germline assignment: CDR1 LNHNV and CDR2 YYDKDF (reference sequence). The CDR3 region is CATAALNSSSNQPQHF. DNA of the CDR3: TGTGCCACCGCAGCCTTGAACAGTTCTAGCAATCAGCCCCAGCATTTT. The full variable domain, completed using reference TRBV15 and TRBJ1-5, is DAMVIQNPRYQVTQFGKPVTLSCSQTLNHNVMYWYQQKSSQAPKLLFHYYDKDFNNEADTPDNFQSRRPNTSFCFLDIRSPGLGDTAMYLCATAALNSSSNQPQHFGDGTRLSIL.

In DNA form, the CDR3 reads TGTGCCACCAGCAGAGATCGAGCCCGGGGAAACACCATATATTTT. Protein: CATSRDRARGNTIYF. The V call is TRBV15, the J call TRBJ1-3; D gene ambiguous. The CDR3 is 15 amino acids. The germline CDR1 and CDR2 sequences are LNHNV and YYDKDF (reference sequence). Trimming pared 0 bases from V and 4 bases from J, leaving 10 bases between. The whole variable domain, remainder taken from reference TRBV15 and TRBJ1-3, is DAMVIQNPRYQVTQFGKPVTLSCSQTLNHNVMYWYQQKSSQAPKLLFHYYDKDFNNEADTPDNFQSRRPNTSFCFLDIRSPGLGDTAMYLCATSRDRARGNTIYFGEGSWLTVV.

The chain links TRBV5-6 to TRBJ2-7, with 10 bases aligning to TRBD2. The J segment lost 5 bases and the V segment lost 3 bases, leaving 8 bases of the junction unmatched. Germline V CDR1 and CDR2: SGHDT, YYEEEE. The CDR3 length is 15 residues. The CDR3 is CASSSLAGTPNEQYF. In DNA, the CDR3 is TGTGCCAGCAGCTCACTAGCGGGGACCCCAAACGAGCAGTACTTC.

The genes are TRBV5-1 and TRBJ2-1, with unresolved D. Germline assignment: CDR1 SGHRS and CDR2 YFSETQ. The CDR3 loop spans 14 amino acids. Trimming shortened V by 4 bases and J by 2 bases, and 10 bases separated the two germline ends. The CDR3 coding sequence is TGCGCCAGCAGCCTCGATACAACCTACAATGAGCAGTTCTTC. It encodes CASSLDTTYNEQFF.

The chain recombines TRBV29-1 with TRBJ1-2, with a possible D match to TRBD1 (5 bases). This CDR3 comprises 13 residues. Germline V gives CDR1 SQVTM, CDR2 ANQGSEA. V was clipped by 7 bases and J by 4 bases, with 16 bases between them. The CDR3 DNA reads TGCAGCGCGATGGGGCCATTAGGCTATGGCTACACCTTC. This encodes CSAMGPLGYGYTF.

The V gene is TRBV7-8, the J gene TRBJ2-5; D unresolved. V lost 2 bases and J 2 bases, leaving 12 bases between the germline ends. This CDR3 is 15 amino acids long. From germline, CDR1 is SGHVS and CDR2 FQNEAQ. CDR3 sequence: CASSLSRLEQETQYF. For the CDR3, the DNA is TGTGCCAGCAGCTTATCTAGACTTGAACAAGAGACCCAGTACTTC. Supplemented by reference TRBV7-8 and TRBJ2-5, the full variable domain reads GAGVSQSPRYKVAKRGQDVALRCDPISGHVSLFWYQQALGQGPEFLTYFQNEAQLDKSGLPSDRFFAERPEGSVSTLKIQRTQQEDSAVYLCASSLSRLEQETQYFGPGTRLLVL.

The chain uses TRBV2 and TRBJ1-5; D unclear. Germline loops: CDR1 SNHLY, CDR2 FYNNEI. With 5 bases removed from V and 3 bases from J, the gap between germline ends came to 11 bases. The CDR3 runs 14 residues. The CDR3 reads CASSLPASNQPQHF. In DNA form, the CDR3 reads TGTGCCAGCAGTCTGCCAGCGTCCAATCAGCCCCAGCATTTT.

This clone was seen only a few times. The gene calls are TRBV7-2 and TRBJ2-3; D may be TRBD2 (5 bases). This CDR3 contains 15 residues. Germline-derived CDR1 and CDR2 are SGHTA and FQGNSA. Trimming pared 4 bases from V and 1 base from J, leaving 12 bases between. The CDR3 region has the DNA TGTGCCAGCAGCTCTGACTATTTACGCACAGATACGCAGTATTTT. It codes for CASSSDYLRTDTQYF.

This clone was detected only once. V and J are TRBV6-1 and TRBJ2-1; D is perhaps TRBD1 (7 bases). This CDR3 contains 15 residues. The germline V and J ends were trimmed by 4 bases and 4 bases, with 14 bases remaining between them. Germline assignment: CDR1 MNHNS and CDR2 SASEGT. The CDR3 DNA reads TGTGCCAGCAGTGTTTCCAGGGGGAGGTACAATGAGCAGTTCTTC. Amino acid sequence: CASSVSRGRYNEQFF.

The chain recombines TRBV9 with TRBJ1-3; D is unresolved. Germline CDR1 is SGDLS and CDR2 is YYNGEE. With 4 bases removed from V and 8 bases from J, the gap between germline ends came to 22 bases. The CDR3 contains 16 residues. The CDR3 DNA follows: TGTGCCAGCAGCCCCCGTGGGAGTCCCGTACTGGACACCATATATTTT. It encodes CASSPRGSPVLDTIYF.

V gene TRBV5-1 combines with J gene TRBJ1-1; possible D gene TRBD1, 6 bases. V was trimmed by 1 base and J by 7 bases, leaving 17 bases between them. Germline assignment: CDR1 SGHRS and CDR2 YFSETQ. The CDR3 runs 15 residues. The CDR3 nucleotides are TGCGCCAGCAGCTTGTACGACAGGCTTCAAGGTGAAGCTTTCTTT. This translates into CASSLYDRLQGEAFF.

CDR3 sequence (DNA): TGTGCCAGCAGCAAACAGGGAGGGAGCACTGAAGCTTTCTTT. This translates into CASSKQGGSTEAFF. This sequence joins TRBV2 and TRBJ1-1, with D tentatively TRBD1 (6 bases). Trimming shortened V by 6 bases and J by 4 bases, and 15 bases separated the two germline ends. This CDR3 spans 14 amino acids. Germline CDR1 reads SNHLY; CDR2 reads FYNNEI.

The table lists this clone with a few counts. This chain uses TRBV19 with TRBJ2-7, with D possibly TRBD1 on 6 matching bases. The CDR3 is 15 residues long. Trimming shortened V by 2 bases and J by 3 bases, and 14 bases separated the two germline ends. Germline V gene data show CDR1 as LNHDA and CDR2 as SQIVND (reference sequence). The CDR3 region has the DNA TGTGCCAGTAGTATAAGGTTACAGGGTGACTACGAGCAGTACTTC. This codes for CASSIRLQGDYEQYF.

The chain links TRBV19 to TRBJ1-1; D gene ambiguous. The CDR3 has 11 amino acids. Trimming took 9 bases from V and 0 from J, leaving 5 bases between them. Germline V gene lookup returns CDR1 LNHDA and CDR2 SQIVND (reference sequence). In nucleotides, the CDR3 is TGTGCCAGCCATCTGAACACTGAAGCTTTCTTT. It is translated as CASHLNTEAFF.

CDR3 sequence reads: CASSDRDRGYGYTF. The CDR3 DNA reads as TGCGCCAGCAGTGACCGGGACAGGGGCTATGGCTACACCTTC. The chain uses TRBV10-2 and TRBJ1-2, with 10 bases matching TRBD1. The CDR3 runs to 14 residues. Germline V CDR1 and CDR2: WSHSY, SAAADI. After removal of 3 bases from V and 4 bases from J, the junction contained 2 bases not matched to a gene.

This chain uses TRBV7-3 with TRBJ2-7; TRBD1 matches at 9 bases. Germline V gives CDR1 SGHTA, CDR2 FQGTGA. The CDR3 length is 15 residues. Trimming took 0 bases from V and 1 from J; bases not matched to a gene: 1. The CDR3 here is CASSLTGTGSYEQYF. The CDR3 nucleotides read TGTGCCAGCAGCTTAACCGGGACAGGGTCCTACGAGCAGTACTTC.

This clone came up once. The V and J genes are TRBV30 and TRBJ2-1; the match to TRBD2 covers 10 bases. Germline CDR1 and CDR2: GTSNPN and SVGIG (reference sequence). The ends lost 0 bases at V and 10 bases at J; junction bases unmatched: 12. The CDR3 spans 16 residues. The CDR3 loop reads CAWSVRTSGPKREQFF. In DNA form, the CDR3 reads TGTGCCTGGAGTGTACGGACTAGCGGCCCGAAGAGGGAGCAGTTCTTC. The full variable domain, rest sourced from reference TRBV30 and TRBJ2-1, is SQTIHQWPATLVQPVGSPLSLECTVEGTSNPNLYWYRQAAGRGLQLLFYSVGIGQISSEVPQNLSASRPQDRQFILSSKKLLLSDSGFYLCAWSVRTSGPKREQFFGPGTRLTVL.

The CDR3 reads CASSPAVNGEAFF. The CDR3 DNA is TGTGCCAGCAGCCCCGCAGTGAATGGTGAAGCTTTCTTT. The chain carries TRBV7-6 and TRBJ1-1, with D uncertain. CDR3 length: 13 amino acids. Germline CDR1 and CDR2: SGHVS and FNYEAQ. Trimming removed 5 bases at V and 7 bases at J, with 14 bases between.

The chain is built from TRBV29-1 and TRBJ1-1; D call uncertain. CDR1 SQVTM and CDR2 ANQGSEA come from the germline V gene. V shed 3 bases and J shed 1 base, with 9 bases lying between them. The CDR3 runs 13 residues. CDR3 sequence reads: CSVDAGQNTEAFF. In DNA, the CDR3 is TGCAGCGTTGACGCTGGGCAGAACACTGAAGCTTTCTTT.

This chain uses TRBV19 with TRBJ1-2; D gene ambiguous. This CDR3 spans 13 amino acids. Germline V gene lookup returns CDR1 LNHDA and CDR2 SQIVND (reference sequence). V shed 3 bases and J shed 7 bases, with 12 bases lying between them. The DNA of the CDR3 is TGTGCCAGTAGTATGGGTGGGCAATTTGGCTACACCTTC. Residues: CASSMGGQFGYTF.